These 8 T cell receptor beta chains share one sample of origin, sequenced in a study of T cell clonotyping in hematopoietic cell transplantation. The time point denotes: recipient sample about 28 days before transplant, after cytoreduction. Produced via immunoSEQ multiplex PCR; TCRdb's table is partial and in-frame only. The sample records tens of thousands of clones, about 85% being singletons. The sequencing used peripheral blood mononuclear cells, collected before stem cell transplant. The receptors shown here come from a man in his sixties with acute myeloid leukemia. Some clones in this sample may be carry-over from other donors' samples.

The chain recombines TRBV5-1 with TRBJ2-5, with 9 nucleotides matching TRBD1. Losses at the gene ends were 3 bases for V and 2 bases for J; bases not matched to a gene: 5. CDR1 and CDR2 (germline): SGHRS, YFSETQ. The CDR3 spans 15 residues. CDR3 nucleotides: TGCGCCAGCAGCTCAAGGACAGGGGCTCAAGAGACCCAGTACTTC. Translating gives CASSSRTGAQETQYF.

This clone was seen just once. This chain connects TRBV28 to TRBJ1-1, with D perhaps TRBD1 (5 bases). Trimming removed 1 base at V and 5 bases at J, with 14 bases between. This CDR3 is 15 amino acids long. Germline values: CDR1 MDHEN, CDR2 SYDVKM. The CDR3 DNA reads TGTGCCAGCAGTTTATTGGGGCAGGCGGGTACTGAAGCTTTCTTT. Its translation: CASSLLGQAGTEAFF.

The J gene is TRBJ1-1, the V gene TRBV4-3, with a weak D call TRBD1 (5 bases). From germline, CDR1 is LGHNA and CDR2 YSLEER. Deletions cut 0 bases from V and 4 bases from J, with 15 bases between. The CDR3 runs 16 residues. CDR3 in DNA: TGCGCCAGCAGCCAAGAAGGCACCGGGGACCCCACTGAAGCTTTCTTT. Protein: CASSQEGTGDPTEAFF.

The chain employs TRBV7-6 and TRBJ1-2, with D hard to call. The germline gives CDR1 SGHVS, CDR2 FNYEAQ. Trimming stripped 0 bases from V and 1 base from J, with 9 bases between. This CDR3 is built from 15 residues. The CDR3 DNA is TGTGCCAGCAGCTTAGCGCCAGATCTTAACTATGGCTACACCTTC. This codes for CASSLAPDLNYGYTF.

The rearrangement joins TRBV19 to TRBJ2-7; D may be TRBD1 (6 bases). There are 13 residues in the CDR3. Germline V lookup: CDR1 LNHDA, CDR2 SQIVND (reference sequence). Trimming shortened V by 7 bases and J by 3 bases, and 13 bases separated the two germline ends. Here the CDR3 DNA reads TGTGCCAGTAACAGCGGACAGCACTACGAGCAGTACTTC. Translated, it gives CASNSGQHYEQYF.

V gene TRBV9 combines with J gene TRBJ1-5; D is uncertain. Deletions cut 3 bases from V and 5 bases from J, with 15 bases between. CDR3 length: 15 residues. Germline-derived CDR1 and CDR2 are SGDLS and YYNGEE. For the CDR3, the DNA is TGTGCCAGCAGCGCGAGTACCTACCCAGATCAGCCCCAGCATTTT. This encodes CASSASTYPDQPQHF.

The J gene is TRBJ2-4, the V gene TRBV5-1; 9 bases fit TRBD1. Germline lookup yields CDR1 SGHRS and CDR2 YFSETQ. This CDR3 comprises 14 residues. Trimming took 4 bases from V and 5 from J; bases not matched to a gene: 4. Written as DNA, the CDR3 is TGCGCCAGCAGCACCCGGACAGGGGAAAACATTCAGTACTTC. It yields the protein CASSTRTGENIQYF.

This rearrangement joins TRBV9 to TRBJ2-6; tentatively, D is TRBD2 (6 bases). The V and J ends lost 3 bases and 6 bases respectively, with 16 bases between them. The length of the CDR3 is 16 residues. The germline V gene has CDR1 SGDLS and CDR2 YYNGEE. The CDR3 DNA is TGTGCCAGCAGCGGGGGACTCTTGCTGGCGGCCAACGTCCTGACTTTC. Residues: CASSGGLLLAANVLTF.